This TCR beta chain is from a study of blood T cell repertoires in COVID-19. The overall study: From the United States, Italy and Spain came samples of acute and convalescent COVID-19. In each case, the material was cDNA or gDNA derived from T cells, B-cell-depleted T cells, or PBMCs.

Per the original methods: Reference gene primer amplification gave estimated nucleated cell counts. TCRdb's copy holds only in-frame clones and misses some; the assay was immunoSEQ multiplex PCR. V and J calls plus clone size are reproduced from that table; the DNA served to infer D and trimming. The table records about 180,000 clones, about 88% of them present only once. Individuals aged about 18 to 90 years were recruited from 24 US areas. The germline V and J ends were trimmed by 1 base and 5 bases, with 12 bases remaining between them. The CDR3 is 14 residues long. Germline CDR1 is SGHNT and CDR2 is YYREEE (reference sequence).

The sequencing sample was made of PBMCs or T cells enriched from blood (not recorded which). The TCR originated in a woman in her late teens or twenties who had recovered from COVID-19. This rearrangement joins TRBV5-4 to TRBJ2-5, with D hard to call. Here the CDR3 DNA reads TGTGCCAGCAGCTTGTTTGAGGTTCGGGAGACCCAGTACTTC. It encodes CASSLFEVRETQYF.